This is a list of T cell receptor beta chains from one sample in a study of radiation and T cells in renal cell carcinoma. The method was immunoSEQ multiplex PCR; TCRdb's version includes in-frame clones alone and lacks a portion of them. In the table there are some 81,000 clones, roughly 87% of which are singletons. The sample consisted of blood, taken from a patient whose treatment included radiotherapy and nephrectomy. All receptors derive from a woman aged 70 to 79 with renal cell carcinoma. The CDR3 runs from the conserved cysteine through the conserved F or W. Fields, in order: V gene, J gene, clone size, D gene, CDR3 protein, CDR3 DNA. D genes are given only for firm matches. Clone size appears in some rows only: once, few, many, or a class for an expanded clone.

TRBV19	TRBJ2-2	-	-	CASRDLPPGELFF	TGTGCCAGTAGGGACCTCCCACCCGGGGAGCTGTTTTTT
TRBV13	TRBJ2-1	-	TRBD1	CASSLEDRGESEQFF	TGTGCCAGCAGCTTGGAGGACAGGGGAGAGAGTGAGCAGTTCTTC
TRBV6-6	TRBJ1-1	-	-	CASIAGTVNTEAFF	TGTGCCAGCATCGCCGGGACGGTGAACACTGAAGCTTTCTTT
TRBV5-1	TRBJ1-5	-	TRBD1	CASSPGDREDQPQHF	TGCGCCAGCAGCCCAGGGGACAGGGAGGACCAGCCCCAGCATTTT
TRBV7-2	TRBJ2-3	-	TRBD2	CASSLTSGGDFTQYF	TGTGCCAGCAGCTTAACTAGCGGGGGTGACTTTACGCAGTATTTT
TRBV28	TRBJ2-7	-	TRBD1	CASSSWGQGSYEQYF	TGTGCCAGCAGTTCCTGGGGACAGGGGTCCTACGAGCAGTACTTC
TRBV19	TRBJ2-1	-	-	CASSRGTLYNEQFF	TGTGCCAGTAGTAGGGGTACCCTCTACAATGAGCAGTTCTTC
TRBV27	TRBJ2-2	-	-	CASSPATTGLGGELFF	TGTGCCAGCAGTCCCGCCACCACAGGGTTGGGGGGGGAGCTGTTTTTT
TRBV29-1	TRBJ2-3	-	-	CSVEGGATDTQYF	TGCAGCGTTGAAGGGGGGGCGACAGATACGCAGTATTTT
TRBV19	TRBJ2-1	-	-	CASSLGGNEQFF	TGTGCCAGTAGTTTAGGGGGGAATGAGCAGTTCTTC
TRBV7-2	TRBJ2-6	-	-	CASSLSGPSGANVLTF	TGTGCCAGCAGCCTCTCGGGCCCCTCTGGGGCCAACGTCCTGACTTTC
TRBV6-5	TRBJ1-1	-	TRBD1	CASSDRVGTTEAFF	TGTGCCAGCAGCGACAGGGTGGGGACCACTGAAGCTTTCTTT
TRBV28	TRBJ1-5	-	-	CASSGGGKGNQPQHF	TGTGCCAGCAGTGGCGGGGGGAAAGGCAATCAGCCCCAGCATTTT
TRBV5-1	TRBJ1-2	-	TRBD1	CASSPDRTNYGYTF	TGCGCCAGCAGCCCGGACAGGACGAACTATGGCTACACCTTC
TRBV27	TRBJ1-2	-	TRBD1	CASSAPGQGFYGYTF	TGTGCCAGCAGTGCCCCGGGACAGGGGTTCTATGGCTACACCTTC
TRBV28	TRBJ1-2	-	-	CASKTGSRGYTF	TGTGCCAGCAAAACGGGCTCTAGGGGCTACACCTTC
TRBV29-1	TRBJ1-1	-	-	CSVLQPIIMNTEAFF	TGCAGCGTTTTACAGCCGATTATCATGAACACTGAAGCTTTCTTT
TRBV7-9	TRBJ1-2	-	TRBD1	CASSLAGGSNYGYTF	TGTGCCAGCAGCTTAGCAGGGGGCTCTAACTATGGCTACACCTTC
TRBV27	TRBJ1-4	-	-	CASSLSRATNEKLFF	TGTGCCAGCAGTTTATCCAGGGCAACTAATGAAAAACTGTTTTTT
TRBV18	TRBJ2-2	-	-	CASSPPNAGELFF	TGTGCCAGCTCACCACCGAACGCCGGGGAGCTGTTTTTT
TRBV11-2	TRBJ2-5	-	-	CASTLLAVQETQYF	TGTGCCAGCACCTTATTAGCGGTACAAGAGACCCAGTACTTC
TRBV28	TRBJ1-5	-	TRBD1	CASSQTGGHQPQHF	TGTGCCAGCAGTCAAACAGGGGGGCATCAGCCCCAGCATTTT
TRBV10-2	TRBJ2-2	-	-	CASSEPTGALFF	TGCGCCAGCAGTGAGCCAACGGGCGCGCTGTTTTTT
TRBV6-5	TRBJ1-1	-	-	CASRLTGNTEAFF	TGTGCCAGCAGGTTGACAGGGAACACTGAAGCTTTCTTT
TRBV28	TRBJ1-1	-	-	CASSFVGGRAFF	TGTGCCAGCAGTTTCGTGGGAGGCAGAGCTTTCTTT
TRBV5-1	TRBJ2-2	-	-	CASSVSENTGELFF	TGCGCCAGCAGCGTGTCAGAGAACACCGGGGAGCTGTTTTTT
TRBV7-2	TRBJ2-1	once	TRBD2	CASSSLASGNNEQFF	TGTGCCAGCAGCTCCCTAGCTAGCGGGAATAATGAGCAGTTCTTC
TRBV4-1	TRBJ2-1	-	TRBD1	CASSQALTGSNEQFF	TGCGCCAGCAGCCAAGCATTGACAGGGTCTAATGAGCAGTTCTTC
TRBV27	TRBJ1-6	-	TRBD1	CASTGRDRASPLHF	TGTGCCAGCACCGGCCGGGACAGGGCTTCACCCCTCCACTTT
TRBV5-1	TRBJ1-2	-	-	CASSKDTANYGYTF	TGCGCCAGCAGCAAAGACACAGCTAACTATGGCTACACCTTC
TRBV9	TRBJ2-7	-	TRBD1	CASSVADRAIYEQYF	TGTGCCAGCAGCGTAGCAGACAGGGCCATCTACGAGCAGTACTTC
TRBV20-1	TRBJ2-7	-	-	CSVTPQDEQYF	TGCAGTGTGACGCCCCAGGACGAGCAGTACTTC
TRBV28	TRBJ2-3	-	-	CASSLGGPTDTQYF	TGTGCCAGCAGTTTAGGGGGCCCCACAGATACGCAGTATTTT
TRBV27	TRBJ2-7	-	TRBD2	CASTLLAGGRNEQYF	TGTGCCAGCACTCTCCTAGCGGGGGGTCGAAACGAGCAGTACTTC
TRBV28	TRBJ2-3	once	-	CASSLEGLPRDTQYF	TGTGCCAGCAGTTTGGAGGGCCTACCAAGGGATACGCAGTATTTT
TRBV2	TRBJ2-1	-	TRBD2	CASHSGGAPNEQFF	TGTGCCAGCCATAGCGGGGGGGCCCCAAATGAGCAGTTCTTC
TRBV28	TRBJ1-3	-	-	CASSGQGSFSGNTIYF	TGTGCCAGCAGTGGCCAGGGGTCTTTCTCTGGAAACACCATATATTTT
TRBV25-1	TRBJ1-2	-	-	CASSQGFGVYGYTF	TGTGCCAGCAGTCAGGGCTTCGGGGTATATGGCTACACCTTC
TRBV5-4	TRBJ2-3	-	-	CASSFTGTDTQYF	TGTGCCAGCAGCTTTACAGGCACAGATACGCAGTATTTT
TRBV9	TRBJ2-1	-	-	CASSRVGGNEQFF	TGTGCCAGCAGCAGGGTAGGGGGCAATGAGCAGTTCTTC
TRBV30	TRBJ2-3	-	TRBD2	CAWTATSKGTDTQYF	TGTGCCTGGACCGCGACTAGCAAAGGCACAGATACGCAGTATTTT
TRBV6-1	TRBJ1-5	-	-	CASSEDRVYQPQHF	TGTGCCAGCAGTGAAGACCGCGTCTATCAGCCCCAGCATTTT
TRBV13	TRBJ2-2	once	TRBD2	CASSPPGTSGGANTGELFF	TGTGCCAGCAGCCCGCCCGGGACTAGCGGGGGGGCGAACACCGGGGAGCTGTTTTTT
TRBV11-2	TRBJ1-2	-	TRBD1	CASSLLGAGGDSYGYTF	TGTGCCAGCAGCTTATTAGGAGCAGGGGGTGATAGCTATGGCTACACCTTC
TRBV30	TRBJ2-5	-	TRBD1	CAWGTGKETQYF	TGTGCCTGGGGGACAGGGAAAGAGACCCAGTACTTC
TRBV23-1	TRBJ2-6	-	TRBD1	CASSQSGQGGANVLTF	TGCGCCAGCAGTCAATCCGGACAGGGAGGGGCCAACGTCCTGACTTTC
TRBV20-1	TRBJ2-1	-	-	CSAETLNEQFF	TGCAGTGCTGAGACCCTCAATGAGCAGTTCTTC
TRBV7-2	TRBJ2-1	-	-	CASSFSRTWQFF	TGTGCCAGCAGCTTCTCCCGTACGTGGCAGTTCTTC
TRBV10-3	TRBJ1-6	once	-	CAISGRAGSPLHF	TGTGCCATCAGTGGCAGGGCGGGTTCACCCCTCCACTTT
TRBV6-9	TRBJ2-4	-	TRBD1	CASSYETGGMPKNIQYF	TGTGCCAGCAGTTACGAAACAGGGGGCATGCCCAAAAACATTCAGTACTTC
TRBV30	TRBJ2-3	-	-	CACVYTDTQYF	TGTGCCTGTGTCTACACAGATACGCAGTATTTT
TRBV5-1	TRBJ2-3	-	TRBD2	CASSISGGATDTQYF	TGCGCCAGCAGCATTAGCGGGGGGGCGACAGATACGCAGTATTTT
TRBV28	TRBJ1-5	-	-	CASTSGGHQPQHF	TGTGCCAGCACCTCTGGAGGGCATCAGCCCCAGCATTTT
TRBV7-9	TRBJ2-3	-	TRBD1	CASSRDRGADTQYF	TGTGCCAGCAGCCGCGACAGGGGCGCAGATACGCAGTATTTT
TRBV14	TRBJ2-3	-	-	CASSQGTEADTQYF	TGTGCCAGCAGCCAAGGAACGGAGGCAGATACGCAGTATTTT
TRBV19	TRBJ2-3	once	TRBD2	CASRGSGGTTDTQYF	TGTGCCAGTAGAGGCAGCGGGGGAACCACAGATACGCAGTATTTT
TRBV7-9	TRBJ2-7	-	TRBD1	CASSLDESRGQSSYEQYF	TGTGCCAGCAGCTTAGACGAAAGCCGGGGACAGAGCTCCTACGAGCAGTACTTC
TRBV4-1	TRBJ2-5	-	TRBD2	CASSQVRTSGGETQYF	TGCGCCAGCAGCCAAGTGAGGACTAGCGGGGGAGAGACCCAGTACTTC
TRBV4-1	TRBJ2-3	-	-	CASSQPTLTGTDTQYF	TGCGCCAGCAGCCAACCCACATTAACAGGCACAGATACGCAGTATTTT